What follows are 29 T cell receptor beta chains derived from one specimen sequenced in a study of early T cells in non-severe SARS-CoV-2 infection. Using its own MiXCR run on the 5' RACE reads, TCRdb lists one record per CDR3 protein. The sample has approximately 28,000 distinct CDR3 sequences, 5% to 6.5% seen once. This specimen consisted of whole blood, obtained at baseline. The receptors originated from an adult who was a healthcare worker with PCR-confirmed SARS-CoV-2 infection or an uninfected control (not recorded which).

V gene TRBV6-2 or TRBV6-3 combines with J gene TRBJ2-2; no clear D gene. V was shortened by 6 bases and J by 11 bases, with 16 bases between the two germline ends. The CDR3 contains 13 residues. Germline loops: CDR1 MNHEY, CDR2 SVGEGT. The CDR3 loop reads CASSITWSDELFF. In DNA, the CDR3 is TGTGCCAGCAGCATTACGTGGAGCGATGAGCTGTTTTTT.

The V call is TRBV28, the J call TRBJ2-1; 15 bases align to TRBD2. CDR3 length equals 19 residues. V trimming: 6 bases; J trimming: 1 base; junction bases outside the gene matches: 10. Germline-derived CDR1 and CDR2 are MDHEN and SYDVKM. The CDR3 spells CASSQPGLAGGSSYNEQFF. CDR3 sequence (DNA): TGTGCCAGCAGCCAACCGGGACTAGCGGGAGGAAGTTCCTACAATGAGCAGTTCTTC.

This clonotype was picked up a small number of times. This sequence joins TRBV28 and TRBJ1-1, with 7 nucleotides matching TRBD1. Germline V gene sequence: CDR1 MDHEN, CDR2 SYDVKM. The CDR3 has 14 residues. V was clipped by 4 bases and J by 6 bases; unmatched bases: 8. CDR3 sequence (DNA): TGTGCCAGCAGTTCCTCCACAGGGGTGGCTGAAGCTTTCTTT. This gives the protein CASSSSTGVAEAFF.

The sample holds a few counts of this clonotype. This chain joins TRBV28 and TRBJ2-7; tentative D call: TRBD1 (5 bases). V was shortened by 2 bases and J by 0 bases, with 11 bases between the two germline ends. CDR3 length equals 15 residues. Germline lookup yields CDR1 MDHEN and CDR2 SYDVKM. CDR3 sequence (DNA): TGTGCCAGCAGTTTACAGGCAGGGCACTCCTACGAGCAGTACTTC. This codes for CASSLQAGHSYEQYF.

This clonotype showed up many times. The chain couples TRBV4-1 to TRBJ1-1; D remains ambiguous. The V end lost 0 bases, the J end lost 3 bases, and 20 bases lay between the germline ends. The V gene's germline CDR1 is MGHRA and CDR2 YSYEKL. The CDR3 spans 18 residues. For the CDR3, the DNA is TGCGCCAGCAGCCAAGAGTCGCGGACCAGTAAGTTGGACACTGAAGCTTTCTTT. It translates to CASSQESRTSKLDTEAFF.

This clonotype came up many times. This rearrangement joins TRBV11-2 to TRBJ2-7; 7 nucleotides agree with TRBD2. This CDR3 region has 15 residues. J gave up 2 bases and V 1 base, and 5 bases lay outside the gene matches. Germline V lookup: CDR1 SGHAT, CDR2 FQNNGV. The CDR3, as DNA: TGTGCCAGCAGCTTAGCTGCGGGGGAGACCTACGAGCAGTACTTC. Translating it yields CASSLAAGETYEQYF.

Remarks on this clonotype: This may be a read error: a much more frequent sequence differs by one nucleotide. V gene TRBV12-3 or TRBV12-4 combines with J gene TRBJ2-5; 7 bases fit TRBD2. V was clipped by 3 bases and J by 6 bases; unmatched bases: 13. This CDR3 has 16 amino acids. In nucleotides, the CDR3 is TGTGCCAGCAGTTTTGTCGCAGCGGGAACTCCCAAGACCCAGTACTTC. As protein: CASSFVAAGTPKTQYF.

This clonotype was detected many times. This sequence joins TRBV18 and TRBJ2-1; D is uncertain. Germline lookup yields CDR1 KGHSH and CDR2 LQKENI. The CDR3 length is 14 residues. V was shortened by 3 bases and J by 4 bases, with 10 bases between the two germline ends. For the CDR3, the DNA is TGTGCCAGCTCACCCGAACTCGTATACAATGAGCAGTTCTTC. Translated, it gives CASSPELVYNEQFF.

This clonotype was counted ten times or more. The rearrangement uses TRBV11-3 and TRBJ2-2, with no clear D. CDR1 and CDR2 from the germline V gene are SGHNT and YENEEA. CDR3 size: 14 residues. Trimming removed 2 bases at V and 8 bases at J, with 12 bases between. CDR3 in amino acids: CASSLTSQSGELFF. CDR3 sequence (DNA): TGTGCCAGCAGCTTAACATCCCAGTCGGGGGAGCTGTTTTTT.

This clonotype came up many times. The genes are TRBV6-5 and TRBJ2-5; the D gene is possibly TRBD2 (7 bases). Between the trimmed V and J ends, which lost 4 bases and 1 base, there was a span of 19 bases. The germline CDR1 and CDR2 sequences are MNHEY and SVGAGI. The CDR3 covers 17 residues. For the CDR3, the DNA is TGTGCCAGCAGTTTGGGGGCGGGAGTAGCGGCCCAAGAGACCCAGTACTTC. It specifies CASSLGAGVAAQETQYF.

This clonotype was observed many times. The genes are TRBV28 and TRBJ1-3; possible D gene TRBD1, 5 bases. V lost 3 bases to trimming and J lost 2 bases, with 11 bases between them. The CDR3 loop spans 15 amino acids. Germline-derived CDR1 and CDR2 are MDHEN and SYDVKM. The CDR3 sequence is CASSFQGGTGNTIYF. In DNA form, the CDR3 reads TGTGCCAGCAGTTTCCAGGGAGGCACTGGAAACACCATATATTTT.

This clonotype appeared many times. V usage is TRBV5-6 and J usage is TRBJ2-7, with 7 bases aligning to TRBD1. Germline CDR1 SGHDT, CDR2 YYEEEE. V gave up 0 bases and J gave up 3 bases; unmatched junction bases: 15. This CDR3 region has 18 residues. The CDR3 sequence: CASSLGGSKRQGYYEQYF. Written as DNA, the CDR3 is TGTGCCAGCAGCTTGGGAGGAAGTAAGCGACAGGGATACTACGAGCAGTACTTC. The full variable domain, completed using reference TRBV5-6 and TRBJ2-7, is DAGVTQSPTHLIKTRGQQVTLRCSPKSGHDTVSWYQQALGQGPQFIFQYYEEEERQRGNFPDRFSGHQFPNYSSELNVNALLLGDSALYLCASSLGGSKRQGYYEQYFGPGTRLTVT.

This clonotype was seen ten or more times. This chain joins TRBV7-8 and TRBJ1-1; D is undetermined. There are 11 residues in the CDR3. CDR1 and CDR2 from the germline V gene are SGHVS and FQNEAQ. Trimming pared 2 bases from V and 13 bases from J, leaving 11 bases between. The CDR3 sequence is CASSLSYMVFF. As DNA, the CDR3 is TGTGCCAGCAGCTTAAGCTACATGGTTTTCTTT.

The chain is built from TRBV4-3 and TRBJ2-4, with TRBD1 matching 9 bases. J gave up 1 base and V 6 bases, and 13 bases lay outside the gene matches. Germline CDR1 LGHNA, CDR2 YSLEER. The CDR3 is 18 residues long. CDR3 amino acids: CASRGTGSPKGAKNIQYF. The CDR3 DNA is TGCGCCAGCAGGGGGACAGGGTCCCCGAAGGGGGCCAAAAACATTCAGTACTTC.

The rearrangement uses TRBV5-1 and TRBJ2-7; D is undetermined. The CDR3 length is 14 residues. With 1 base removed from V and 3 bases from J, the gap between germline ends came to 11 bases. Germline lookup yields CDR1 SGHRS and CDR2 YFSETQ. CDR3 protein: CASSLSRRDYEQYF. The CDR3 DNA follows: TGCGCCAGCAGCTTGTCCCGGAGAGACTACGAGCAGTACTTC.

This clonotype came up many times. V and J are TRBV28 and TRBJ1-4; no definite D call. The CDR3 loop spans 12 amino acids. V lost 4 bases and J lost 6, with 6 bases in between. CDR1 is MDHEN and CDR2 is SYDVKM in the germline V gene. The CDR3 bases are TGTGCCAGCAGTTCCCGTCATGAAAAACTGTTTTTT. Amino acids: CASSSRHEKLFF. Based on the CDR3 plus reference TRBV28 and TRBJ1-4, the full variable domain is DVKVTQSSRYLVKRTGEKVFLECVQDMDHENMFWYRQDPGLGLRLIYFSYDVKMKEKGDIPEGYSVSREKKERFSLILESASTNQTSMYLCASSSRHEKLFFGSGTQLSVL.

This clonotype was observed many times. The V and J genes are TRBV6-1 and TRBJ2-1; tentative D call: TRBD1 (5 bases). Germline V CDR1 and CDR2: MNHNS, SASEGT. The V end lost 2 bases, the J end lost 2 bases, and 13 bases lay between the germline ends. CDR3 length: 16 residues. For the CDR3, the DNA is TGTGCCAGCAGTGAACGGATCAGGGCGACCTACAATGAGCAGTTCTTC. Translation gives CASSERIRATYNEQFF.

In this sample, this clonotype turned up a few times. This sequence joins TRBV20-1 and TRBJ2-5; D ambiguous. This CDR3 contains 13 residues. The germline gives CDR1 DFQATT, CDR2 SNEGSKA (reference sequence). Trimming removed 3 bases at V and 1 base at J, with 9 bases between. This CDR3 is CSASAQLQETQYF. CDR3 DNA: TGCAGTGCTAGTGCGCAACTCCAAGAGACCCAGTACTTC.

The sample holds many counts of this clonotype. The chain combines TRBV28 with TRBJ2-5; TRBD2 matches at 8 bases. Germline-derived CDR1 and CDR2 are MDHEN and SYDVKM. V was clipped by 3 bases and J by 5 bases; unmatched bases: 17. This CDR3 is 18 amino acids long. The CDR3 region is CASSFGYRALGGRETQYF. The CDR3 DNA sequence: TGTGCCAGCAGTTTCGGGTATCGCGCTTTAGGCGGGAGGGAGACCCAGTACTTC.

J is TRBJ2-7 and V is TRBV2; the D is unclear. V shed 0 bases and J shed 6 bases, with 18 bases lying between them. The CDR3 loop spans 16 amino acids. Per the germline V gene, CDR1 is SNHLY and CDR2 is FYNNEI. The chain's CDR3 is CASSEAEITRTGEQYF. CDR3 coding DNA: TGTGCCAGCAGTGAAGCTGAGATCACCAGGACCGGCGAGCAGTACTTC.

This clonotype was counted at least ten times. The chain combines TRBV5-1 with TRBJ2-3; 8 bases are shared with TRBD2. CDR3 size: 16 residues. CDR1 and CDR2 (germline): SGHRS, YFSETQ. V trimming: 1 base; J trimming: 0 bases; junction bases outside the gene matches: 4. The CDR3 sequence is CASSLRPSGSTDTQYF. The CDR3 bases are TGCGCCAGCAGCTTGAGACCTAGCGGGAGCACAGATACGCAGTATTTT.

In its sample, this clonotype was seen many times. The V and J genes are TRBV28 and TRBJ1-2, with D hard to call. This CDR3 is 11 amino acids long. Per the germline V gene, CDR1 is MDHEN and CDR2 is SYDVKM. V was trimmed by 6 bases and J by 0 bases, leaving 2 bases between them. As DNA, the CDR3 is TGTGCCAGCAGCCCTAACTATGGCTACACCTTC. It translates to CASSPNYGYTF.

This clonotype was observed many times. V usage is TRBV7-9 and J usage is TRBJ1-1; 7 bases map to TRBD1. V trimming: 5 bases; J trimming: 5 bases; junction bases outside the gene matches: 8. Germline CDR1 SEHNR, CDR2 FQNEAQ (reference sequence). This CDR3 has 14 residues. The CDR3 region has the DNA TGTGCCAGCAGCGAAGGACAGGAAAAGACTGAAGCTTTCTTT. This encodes CASSEGQEKTEAFF.

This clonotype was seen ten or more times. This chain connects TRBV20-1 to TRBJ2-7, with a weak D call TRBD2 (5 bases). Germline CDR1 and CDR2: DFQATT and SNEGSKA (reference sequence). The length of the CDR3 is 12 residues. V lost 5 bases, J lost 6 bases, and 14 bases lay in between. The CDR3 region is CSASAVRGEQYF. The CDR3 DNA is TGCAGTGCTTCAGCGGTTCGCGGCGAGCAGTACTTC.

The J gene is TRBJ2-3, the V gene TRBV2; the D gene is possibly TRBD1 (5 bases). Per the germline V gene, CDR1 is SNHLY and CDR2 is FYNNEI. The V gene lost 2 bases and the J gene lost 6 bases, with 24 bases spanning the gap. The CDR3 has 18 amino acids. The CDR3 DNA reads TGTGCCAGCAGTGAATTAGGCCCGCGGAGACAGTCAGTTGATACGCAGTATTTT. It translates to CASSELGPRRQSVDTQYF. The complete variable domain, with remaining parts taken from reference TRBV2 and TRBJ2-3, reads EPEVTQTPSHQVTQMGQEVILRCVPISNHLYFYWYRQILGQKVEFLVSFYNNEISEKSEIFDDQFSVERPDGSNFTLKIRSTKLEDSAMYFCASSELGPRRQSVDTQYFGPGTRLTVL.

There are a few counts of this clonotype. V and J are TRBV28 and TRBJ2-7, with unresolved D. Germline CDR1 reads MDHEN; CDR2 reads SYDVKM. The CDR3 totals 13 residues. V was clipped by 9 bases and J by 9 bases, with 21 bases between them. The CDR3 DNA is TGTGCCAGTACCCTTCGAGGTTTGGGTGCGCAGTACTTC. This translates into CASTLRGLGAQYF.

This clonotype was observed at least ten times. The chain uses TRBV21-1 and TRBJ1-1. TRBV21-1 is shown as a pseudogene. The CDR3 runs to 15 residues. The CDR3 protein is CASSLSQICVPEAFF. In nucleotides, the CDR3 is TGTGCCAGCAGCTTAAGCCAGATTTGCGTACCTGAAGCTTTCTTT.

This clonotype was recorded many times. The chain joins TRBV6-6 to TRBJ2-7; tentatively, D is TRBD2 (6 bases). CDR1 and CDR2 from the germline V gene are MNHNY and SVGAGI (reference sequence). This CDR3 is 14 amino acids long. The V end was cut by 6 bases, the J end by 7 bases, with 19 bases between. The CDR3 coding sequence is TGTGCCAGCAGGCGGGGTACTCGCCCGGGGGAGCAGTACTTC. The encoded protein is CASRRGTRPGEQYF.

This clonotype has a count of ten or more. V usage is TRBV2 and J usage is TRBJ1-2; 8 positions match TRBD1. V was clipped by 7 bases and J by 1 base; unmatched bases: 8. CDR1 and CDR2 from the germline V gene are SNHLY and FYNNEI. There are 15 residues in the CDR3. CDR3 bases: TGTGCCAGCATAAGAGACAGGGGTGGTAACTATGGCTACACCTTC. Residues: CASIRDRGGNYGYTF.